The T cell receptor (beta chain) described here comes from a study of CD8 T cells in Susac syndrome. Reverse transcription of 0.5 to 1 ug RNA was performed with random hexamers. Using its own MiXCR run on the immunoSEQ multiplex PCR reads, TCRdb lists one record per CDR3 protein. The table lists around 140,000 distinct CDR3 sequences, roughly 80% of them singletons. In the multiple sclerosis control group, patients were treatment-naive and had stable or active relapsing-remitting disease. Negative magnetic isolation gave CD8+ and CD4+ cells; FACS enriched CD8+ TEMRA. This CDR3 comprises 16 residues. After removal of 5 bases from V and 2 bases from J, the junction contained 5 bases not matched to a gene. The germline V gene encodes CDR1 LNHDA and CDR2 SQIVND (reference sequence).

The chain has TRBV19 and TRBJ2-1; 11 bases agree with TRBD2. The sample taken for sequencing was CD8+ T cells from PBMCs. This sequence was found in a human donor with multiple sclerosis. For the CDR3, the DNA is TGTGCCAGTAGTTCTCTAGCGGGAGGAGCCTACAATGAGCAGTTCTTC. Its protein is CASSSLAGGAYNEQFF. The complete variable domain, with remaining parts taken from reference TRBV19 and TRBJ2-1, reads DGGITQSPKYLFRKEGQNVTLSCEQNLNHDAMYWYRQDPGQGLRLIYYSQIVNDFQKGDIAEGYSVSREKKESFPLTVTSAQKNPTAFYLCASSSLAGGAYNEQFFGPGTRLTVL.